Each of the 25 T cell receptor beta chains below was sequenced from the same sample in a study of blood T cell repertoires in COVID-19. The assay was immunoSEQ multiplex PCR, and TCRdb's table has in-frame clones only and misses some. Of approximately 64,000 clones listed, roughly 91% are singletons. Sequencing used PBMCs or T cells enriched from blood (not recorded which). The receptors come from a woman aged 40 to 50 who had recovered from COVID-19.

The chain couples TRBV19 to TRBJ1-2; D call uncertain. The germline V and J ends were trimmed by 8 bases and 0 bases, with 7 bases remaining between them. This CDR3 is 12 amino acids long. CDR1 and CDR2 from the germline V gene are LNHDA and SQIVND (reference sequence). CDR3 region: CASSPANYGYTF. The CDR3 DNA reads TGTGCCAGTTCCCCTGCTAACTATGGCTACACCTTC.

The CDR3 region has the DNA TGTGCCAGCAGCCCCTTAACAACGAACACTGAAGCTTTCTTT. Its translation is CASSPLTTNTEAFF. This chain links TRBV9 with TRBJ1-1; no reliable D call. Germline CDR1 is SGDLS and CDR2 is YYNGEE. V was trimmed by 4 bases and J by 1 base, leaving 11 bases between them. The CDR3 has 14 amino acids. Full variable domain (outside the CDR3, taken from reference TRBV9 and TRBJ1-1): DSGVTQTPKHLITATGQRVTLRCSPRSGDLSVYWYQQSLDQGLQFLIQYYNGEERAKGNILERFSAQQFPDLHSELNLSSLELGDSALYFCASSPLTTNTEAFFGQGTRLTVV.

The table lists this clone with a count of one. The CDR3 sequence: CASSYSEGLNQPQHF. The DNA for the CDR3 is TGTGCCAGCAGTTACTCAGAGGGCCTCAATCAGCCCCAGCATTTT. This sequence joins TRBV6-6 and TRBJ1-5, with D unclear. Between the trimmed V and J ends, which lost 0 bases and 3 bases, there was a span of 9 bases. Germline V lookup: CDR1 MNHNY, CDR2 SVGAGI (reference sequence). The length of the CDR3 is 15 residues.

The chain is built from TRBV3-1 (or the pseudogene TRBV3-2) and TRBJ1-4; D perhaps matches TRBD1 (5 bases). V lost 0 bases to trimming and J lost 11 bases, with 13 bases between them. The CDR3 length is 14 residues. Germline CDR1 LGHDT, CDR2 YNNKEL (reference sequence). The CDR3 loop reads CASSQDTGAWKLFF. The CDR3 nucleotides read TGTGCCAGCAGCCAAGATACTGGGGCCTGGAAACTGTTTTTT.

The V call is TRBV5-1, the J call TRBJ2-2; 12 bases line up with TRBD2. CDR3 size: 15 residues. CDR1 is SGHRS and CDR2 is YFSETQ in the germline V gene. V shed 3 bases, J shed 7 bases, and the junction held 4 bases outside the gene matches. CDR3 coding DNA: TGCGCCAGCAGCTCCCTAGCGGGGGGGCGCGGGGAGCTGTTTTTT. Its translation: CASSSLAGGRGELFF. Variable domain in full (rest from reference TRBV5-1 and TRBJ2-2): KAGVTQTPRYLIKTRGQQVTLSCSPISGHRSVSWYQQTPGQGLQFLFEYFSETQRNKGNFPGRFSGRQFSNSRSEMNVSTLELGDSALYLCASSSLAGGRGELFFGEGSRLTVL.

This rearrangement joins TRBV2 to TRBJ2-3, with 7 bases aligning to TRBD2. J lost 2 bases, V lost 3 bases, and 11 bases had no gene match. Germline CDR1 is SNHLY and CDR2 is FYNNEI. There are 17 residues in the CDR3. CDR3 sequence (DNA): TGTGCCAGCAGTGACCCTGGGGGGGACTATCACACAGATACGCAGTATTTT. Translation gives CASSDPGGDYHTDTQYF.

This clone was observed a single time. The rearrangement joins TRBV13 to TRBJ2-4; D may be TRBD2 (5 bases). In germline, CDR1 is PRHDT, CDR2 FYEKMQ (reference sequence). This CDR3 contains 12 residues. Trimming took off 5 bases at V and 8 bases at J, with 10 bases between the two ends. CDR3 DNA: TGTGCCAGCAGCCCGGGGAAGGACATTCAGTACTTC. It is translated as CASSPGKDIQYF.

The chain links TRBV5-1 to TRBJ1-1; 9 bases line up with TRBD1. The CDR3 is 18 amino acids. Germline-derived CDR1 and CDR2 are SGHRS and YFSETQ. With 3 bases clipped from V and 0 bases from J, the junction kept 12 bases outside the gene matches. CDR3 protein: CASSYNPGQGLMNTEAFF. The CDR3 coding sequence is TGCGCCAGCAGCTACAATCCGGGACAGGGCCTTATGAACACTGAAGCTTTCTTT. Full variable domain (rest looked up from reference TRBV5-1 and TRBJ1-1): KAGVTQTPRYLIKTRGQQVTLSCSPISGHRSVSWYQQTPGQGLQFLFEYFSETQRNKGNFPGRFSGRQFSNSRSEMNVSTLELGDSALYLCASSYNPGQGLMNTEAFFGQGTRLTVV.

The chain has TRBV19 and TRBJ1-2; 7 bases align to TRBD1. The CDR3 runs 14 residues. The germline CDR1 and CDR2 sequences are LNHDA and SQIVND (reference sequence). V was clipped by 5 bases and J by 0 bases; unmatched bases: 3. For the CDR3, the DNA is TGTGCCAGTAGTCCCGGGACAGCTAACTATGGCTACACCTTC. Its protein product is CASSPGTANYGYTF.

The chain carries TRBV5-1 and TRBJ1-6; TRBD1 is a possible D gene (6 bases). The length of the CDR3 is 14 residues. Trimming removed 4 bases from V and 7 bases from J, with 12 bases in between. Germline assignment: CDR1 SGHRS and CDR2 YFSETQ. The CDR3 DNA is TGCGCCAGCAGCGGCACAGGGAGAAATTCACCCCTCCACTTT. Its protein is CASSGTGRNSPLHF.

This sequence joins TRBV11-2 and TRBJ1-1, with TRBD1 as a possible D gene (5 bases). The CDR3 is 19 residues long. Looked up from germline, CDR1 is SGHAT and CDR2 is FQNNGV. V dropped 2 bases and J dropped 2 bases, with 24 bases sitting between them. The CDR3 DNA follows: TGTGCCAGCAGCTTACCTTCAGGGTGGAGGGCGGACCTAAACACTGAAGCTTTCTTT. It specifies CASSLPSGWRADLNTEAFF.

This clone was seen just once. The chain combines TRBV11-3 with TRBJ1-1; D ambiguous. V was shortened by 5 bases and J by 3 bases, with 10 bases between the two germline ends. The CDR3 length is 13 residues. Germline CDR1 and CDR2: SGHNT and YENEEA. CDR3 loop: CASSNDGDTEAFF. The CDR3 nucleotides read TGTGCCAGCAGCAACGACGGGGACACTGAAGCTTTCTTT.

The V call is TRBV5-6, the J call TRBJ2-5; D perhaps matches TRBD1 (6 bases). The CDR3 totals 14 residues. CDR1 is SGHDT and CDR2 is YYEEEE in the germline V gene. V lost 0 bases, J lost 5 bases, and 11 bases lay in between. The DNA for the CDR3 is TGTGCCAGCAGCTTGGCCGGACAGACGGAGACCCAGTACTTC. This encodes CASSLAGQTETQYF.

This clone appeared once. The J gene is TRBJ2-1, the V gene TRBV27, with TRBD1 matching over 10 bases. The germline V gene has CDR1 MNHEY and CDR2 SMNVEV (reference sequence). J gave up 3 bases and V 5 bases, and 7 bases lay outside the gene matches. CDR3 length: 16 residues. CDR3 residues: CASSPGTGVLYNEQFF. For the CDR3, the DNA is TGTGCCAGCAGTCCCGGGACAGGGGTACTCTACAATGAGCAGTTCTTC.

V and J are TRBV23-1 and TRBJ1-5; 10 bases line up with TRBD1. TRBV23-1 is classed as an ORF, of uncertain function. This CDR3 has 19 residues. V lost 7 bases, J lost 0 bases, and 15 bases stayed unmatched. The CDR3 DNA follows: TGCGCCAGCACTTACGACAGGGGGCTTTGGGGGTATAGCAATCAGCCCCAGCATTTT. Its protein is CASTYDRGLWGYSNQPQHF.

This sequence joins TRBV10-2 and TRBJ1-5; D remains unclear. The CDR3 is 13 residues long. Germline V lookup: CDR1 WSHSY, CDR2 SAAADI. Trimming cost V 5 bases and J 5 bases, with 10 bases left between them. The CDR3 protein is CASSSEYHQPQHF. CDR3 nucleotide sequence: TGCGCCAGCAGTTCTGAGTATCATCAGCCCCAGCATTTT.

CDR3 amino acids: CASSSQGGREYEQYF. CDR3 sequence (DNA): TGTGCCAGCAGCTCCCAAGGGGGGAGGGAATACGAGCAGTACTTC. The chain has TRBV7-6 and TRBJ2-7; TRBD2 might be the D (7 bases). The CDR3 runs 15 residues. The V gene lost 4 bases and the J gene lost 4 bases, with 17 bases spanning the gap. CDR1 is SGHVS, CDR2 FNYEAQ, per germline. Full variable domain (missing parts from reference TRBV7-6 and TRBJ2-7): GAGVSQSPRYKVTKRGQDVALRCDPISGHVSLYWYRQALGQGPEFLTYFNYEAQQDKSGLPNDRFSAERPEGSISTLTIQRTEQRDSAMYRCASSSQGGREYEQYFGPGTRLTVT.

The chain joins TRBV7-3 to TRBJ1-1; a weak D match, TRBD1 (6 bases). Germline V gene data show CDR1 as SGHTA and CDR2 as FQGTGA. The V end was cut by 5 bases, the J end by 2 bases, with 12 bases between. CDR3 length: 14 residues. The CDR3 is CASSRTAINTEAFF. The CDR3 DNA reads TGTGCCAGCAGCCGGACAGCAATAAACACTGAAGCTTTCTTT.

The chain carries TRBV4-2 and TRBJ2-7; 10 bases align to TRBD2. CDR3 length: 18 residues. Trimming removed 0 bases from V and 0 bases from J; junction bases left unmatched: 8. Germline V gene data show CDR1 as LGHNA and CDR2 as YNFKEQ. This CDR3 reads CASSQDTLAGVISYEQYF. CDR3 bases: TGTGCCAGCAGCCAAGATACTCTAGCGGGGGTAATCTCCTACGAGCAGTACTTC.

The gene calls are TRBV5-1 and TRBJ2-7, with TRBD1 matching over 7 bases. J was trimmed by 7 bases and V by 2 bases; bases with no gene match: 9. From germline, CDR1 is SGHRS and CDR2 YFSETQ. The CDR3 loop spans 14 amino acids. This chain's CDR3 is CASSLGKGAGEQYF. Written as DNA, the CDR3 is TGCGCCAGCAGCTTAGGAAAGGGGGCTGGTGAGCAGTACTTC.

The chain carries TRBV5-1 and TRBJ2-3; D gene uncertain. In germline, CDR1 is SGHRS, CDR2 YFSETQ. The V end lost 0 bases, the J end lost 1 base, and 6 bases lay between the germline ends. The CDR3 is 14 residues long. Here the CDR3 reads CASSLAVGTDTQYF. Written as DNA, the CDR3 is TGCGCCAGCAGCTTGGCCGTTGGCACAGATACGCAGTATTTT.

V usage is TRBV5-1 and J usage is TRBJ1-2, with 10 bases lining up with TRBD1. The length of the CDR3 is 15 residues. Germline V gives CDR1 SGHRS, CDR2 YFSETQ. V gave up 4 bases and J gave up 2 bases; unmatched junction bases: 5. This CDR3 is CASSPGQGWNYGYTF. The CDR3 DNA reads TGCGCCAGCAGCCCGGGACAGGGGTGGAACTATGGCTACACCTTC.

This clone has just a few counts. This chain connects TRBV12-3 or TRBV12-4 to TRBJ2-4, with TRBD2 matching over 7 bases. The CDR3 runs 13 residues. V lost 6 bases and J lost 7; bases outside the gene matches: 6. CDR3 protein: CASSHSGENIQYF. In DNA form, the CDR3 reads TGTGCCAGCAGCCACAGCGGGGAGAACATTCAGTACTTC.

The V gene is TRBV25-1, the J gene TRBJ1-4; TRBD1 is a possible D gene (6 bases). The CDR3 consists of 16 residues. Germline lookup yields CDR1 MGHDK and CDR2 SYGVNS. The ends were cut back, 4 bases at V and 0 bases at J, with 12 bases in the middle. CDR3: CASSGTGMATNEKLFF. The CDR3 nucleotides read TGTGCCAGCAGTGGAACAGGGATGGCAACTAATGAAAAACTGTTTTTT.

The CDR3: CASRPQGQLRQYF. The DNA for the CDR3 is TGCGCCAGCAGGCCCCAGGGACAGTTGCGACAGTACTTC. The gene calls are TRBV5-1 and TRBJ2-7; 7 nucleotides align to TRBD1. The CDR3 runs 13 residues. After removal of 5 bases from V and 10 bases from J, the junction contained 12 bases not matched to a gene. The germline CDR1 and CDR2 sequences are SGHRS and YFSETQ.